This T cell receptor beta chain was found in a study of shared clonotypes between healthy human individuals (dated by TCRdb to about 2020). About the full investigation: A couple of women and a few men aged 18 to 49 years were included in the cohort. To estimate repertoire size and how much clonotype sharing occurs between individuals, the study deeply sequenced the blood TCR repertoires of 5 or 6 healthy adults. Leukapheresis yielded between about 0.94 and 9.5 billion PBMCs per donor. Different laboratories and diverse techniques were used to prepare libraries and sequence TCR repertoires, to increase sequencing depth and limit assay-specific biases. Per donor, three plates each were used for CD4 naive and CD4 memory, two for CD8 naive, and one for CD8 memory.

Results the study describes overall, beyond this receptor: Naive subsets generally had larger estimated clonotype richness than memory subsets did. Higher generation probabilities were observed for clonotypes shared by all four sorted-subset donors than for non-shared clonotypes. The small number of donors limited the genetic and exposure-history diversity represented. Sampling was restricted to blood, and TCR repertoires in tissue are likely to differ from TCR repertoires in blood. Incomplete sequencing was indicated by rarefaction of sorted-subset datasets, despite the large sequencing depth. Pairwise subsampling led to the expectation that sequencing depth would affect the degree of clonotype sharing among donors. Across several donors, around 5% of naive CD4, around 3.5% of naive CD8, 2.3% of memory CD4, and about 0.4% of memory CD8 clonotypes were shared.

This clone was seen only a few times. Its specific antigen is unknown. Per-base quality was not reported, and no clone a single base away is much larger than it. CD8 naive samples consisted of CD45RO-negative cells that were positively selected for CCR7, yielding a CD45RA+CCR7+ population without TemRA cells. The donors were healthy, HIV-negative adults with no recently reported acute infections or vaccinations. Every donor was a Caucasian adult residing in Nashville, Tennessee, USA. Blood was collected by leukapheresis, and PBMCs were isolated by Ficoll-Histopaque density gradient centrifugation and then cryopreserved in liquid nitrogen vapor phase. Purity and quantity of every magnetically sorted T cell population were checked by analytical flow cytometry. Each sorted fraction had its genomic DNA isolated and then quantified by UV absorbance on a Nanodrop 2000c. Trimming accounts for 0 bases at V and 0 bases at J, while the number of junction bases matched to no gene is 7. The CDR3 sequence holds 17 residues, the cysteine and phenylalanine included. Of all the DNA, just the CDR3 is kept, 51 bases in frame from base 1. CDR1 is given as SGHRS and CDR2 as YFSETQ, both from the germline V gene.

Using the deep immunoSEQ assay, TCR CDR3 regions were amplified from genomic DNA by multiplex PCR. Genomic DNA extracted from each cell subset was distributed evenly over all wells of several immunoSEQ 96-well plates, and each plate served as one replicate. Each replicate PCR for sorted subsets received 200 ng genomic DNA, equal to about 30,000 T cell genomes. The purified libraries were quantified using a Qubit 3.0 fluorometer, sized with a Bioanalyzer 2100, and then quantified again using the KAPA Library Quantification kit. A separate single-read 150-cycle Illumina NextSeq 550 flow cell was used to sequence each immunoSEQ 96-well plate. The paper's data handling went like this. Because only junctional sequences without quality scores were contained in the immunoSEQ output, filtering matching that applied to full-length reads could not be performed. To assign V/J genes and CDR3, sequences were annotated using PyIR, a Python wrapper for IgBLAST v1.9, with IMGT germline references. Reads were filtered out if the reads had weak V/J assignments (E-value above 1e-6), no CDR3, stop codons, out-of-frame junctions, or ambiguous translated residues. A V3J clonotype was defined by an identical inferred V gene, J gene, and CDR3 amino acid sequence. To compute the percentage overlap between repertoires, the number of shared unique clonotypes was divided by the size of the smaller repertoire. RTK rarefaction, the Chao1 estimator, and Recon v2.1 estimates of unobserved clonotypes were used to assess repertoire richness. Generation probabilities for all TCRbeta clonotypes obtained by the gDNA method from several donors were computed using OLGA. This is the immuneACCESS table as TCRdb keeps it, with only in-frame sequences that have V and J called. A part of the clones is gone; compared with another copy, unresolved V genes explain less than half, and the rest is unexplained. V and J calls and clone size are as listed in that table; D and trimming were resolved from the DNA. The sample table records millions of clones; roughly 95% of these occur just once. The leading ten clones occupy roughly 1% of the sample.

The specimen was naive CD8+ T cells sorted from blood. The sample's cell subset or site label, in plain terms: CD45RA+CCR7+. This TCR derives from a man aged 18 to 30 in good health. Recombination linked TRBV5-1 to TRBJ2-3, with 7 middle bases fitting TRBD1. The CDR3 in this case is CASSLGTWTGSTDTQYF. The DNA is TGCGCCAGCAGCTTGGGTACCTGGACAGGAAGCACAGATACGCAGTATTTT. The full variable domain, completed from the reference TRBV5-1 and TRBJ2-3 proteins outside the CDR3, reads KAGVTQTPRYLIKTRGQQVTLSCSPISGHRSVSWYQQTPGQGLQFLFEYFSETQRNKGNFPGRFSGRQFSNSRSEMNVSTLELGDSALYLCASSLGTWTGSTDTQYFGPGTRLTVL.